Presented here are 26 T cell receptor beta chains from one specimen sequenced in a study of sequential checkpoint blockade in melanoma. Profiled with immunoSEQ multiplex PCR; TCRdb holds only in-frame clones, not every one. This table holds more than 10,000 clones, approximately 69% found once. As for treatment: randomized to nivolumab then ipilimumab (arm A) or the reverse (arm B). Material: CD8+ T cells sorted from blood (inferred from file names), obtained from a patient given nivolumab and ipilimumab in sequence. The receptors here all came from a human donor with melanoma.

CDR3: CASSLLLGAGEAGNTIYF. CDR3 DNA: TGCGCCAGCAGCCTACTTTTAGGCGCCGGGGAGGCTGGAAACACCATATATTTT. The chain employs TRBV4-3 and TRBJ1-3; D unclear. The V and J ends lost 4 bases and 2 bases respectively, with 21 bases between them. From germline, CDR1 is LGHNA and CDR2 YSLEER. The CDR3 sequence is 18 residues long.

A single count supports this clone. The V call is TRBV29-1, the J call TRBJ2-7, with TRBD2 identical over 16 bases. The CDR3 has 15 residues. The ends lost 1 base at V and 9 bases at J; junction bases unmatched: 6. Germline-derived CDR1 and CDR2 are SQVTM and ANQGSEA. The CDR3 loop is CSVEGGTSGRVGQYF. As DNA, the CDR3 is TGCAGCGTTGAAGGGGGGACTAGCGGGAGGGTTGGGCAGTACTTC.

This clone has only a few counts. The gene calls are TRBV19 and TRBJ1-2; a possible D gene is TRBD1 (5 bases). The germline V gene has CDR1 LNHDA and CDR2 SQIVND (reference sequence). V lost 4 bases and J 7 bases, leaving 10 bases between the germline ends. This CDR3 comprises 12 residues. Here the CDR3 reads CASSTGYRGYTF. The CDR3 DNA is TGTGCCAGTAGTACAGGGTATCGTGGCTACACCTTC. Looking up the rest from reference TRBV19 and TRBJ1-2 gives the full variable domain: DGGITQSPKYLFRKEGQNVTLSCEQNLNHDAMYWYRQDPGQGLRLIYYSQIVNDFQKGDIAEGYSVSREKKESFPLTVTSAQKNPTAFYLCASSTGYRGYTFGSGTRLTVV.

This clone showed up just once. This chain uses TRBV6-1 with TRBJ2-7; 8 bases align to TRBD2. The trim removed 3 bases at V and 4 bases at J, leaving 8 bases unmatched. Germline V lookup: CDR1 MNHNS, CDR2 SASEGT. The CDR3 spans 15 residues. CDR3 residues: CASSEARGGKYEQYF. The CDR3 DNA sequence: TGTGCCAGCAGTGAGGCCCGCGGGGGGAAGTACGAGCAGTACTTC.

The V call is TRBV10-2, the J call TRBJ2-7; 7 nucleotides align to TRBD1. Trimming cost V 10 bases and J 4 bases; bases outside gene matches: 4. The CDR3 extends over 11 amino acids. Germline CDR1 and CDR2: WSHSY and SAAADI. The chain's CDR3 is CATQQGYEQYV. CDR3 DNA: TGCGCCACACAACAGGGGTACGAGCAGTACGTC.

This clone was observed once. V usage is TRBV7-2 and J usage is TRBJ2-7; TRBD1 matches 7 bases. Germline values: CDR1 SGHTA, CDR2 FQGNSA. The CDR3 loop spans 17 amino acids. V lost 5 bases and J lost 2; bases outside the gene matches: 15. In DNA form, the CDR3 reads TGTGCCAGCAGCCCTCGCCCCGGGACAGAAGGTCCCTACGAGCAGTACTTC. Protein sequence: CASSPRPGTEGPYEQYF.

This clone has just a few counts. For the CDR3, the DNA is TGTGCCAGCAGCCTCCCGGGAAGCAATCAGCCCCAGCATTTT. Amino acid sequence: CASSLPGSNQPQHF. J is TRBJ1-5 and V is TRBV7-9; D gene unclear. CDR3 length: 14 amino acids. Trimming shortened V by 5 bases and J by 1 base, and 9 bases separated the two germline ends. Germline CDR1 and CDR2: SEHNR and FQNEAQ (reference sequence).

There are a few counts of this clone. The chain has TRBV30 and TRBJ2-7; maybe TRBD2 (5 bases). Trimming shortened V by 1 base and J by 2 bases, and 6 bases separated the two germline ends. The CDR3 runs to 12 residues. Germline V gene sequence: CDR1 GTSNPN, CDR2 SVGIG (reference sequence). Here the CDR3 reads CAWSDGAYEQYF. The DNA of the CDR3 is TGTGCCTGGAGTGACGGGGCCTACGAGCAGTACTTC.

This clone was seen more than once but under ten times. In DNA form, the CDR3 reads TGTGCCAGCAGCTTAGGCTCGGGTCCCGGCGGCACTGAAGCTTTCTTT. Protein: CASSLGSGPGGTEAFF. The chain is built from TRBV13 and TRBJ1-1, with D unresolved. Trimming took 0 bases from V and 4 from J, leaving 15 bases between them. This CDR3 has 16 residues. CDR1 is PRHDT and CDR2 is FYEKMQ in the germline V gene (reference sequence).

This chain links TRBV10-3 with TRBJ2-1; D call uncertain. V was trimmed by 7 bases and J by 6 bases, leaving 13 bases between them. CDR1 is ENHRY and CDR2 is SYGVKD in the germline V gene. The CDR3 is 13 residues long. The CDR3 DNA is TGTGCCATCACCCCCTACCGAGGCAATGAGCAGTTCTTC. Its protein is CAITPYRGNEQFF.

This clone was seen only once. V is TRBV2 and J is TRBJ2-6; TRBD1 matches at 9 bases. Germline V gene sequence: CDR1 SNHLY, CDR2 FYNNEI. This CDR3 contains 21 residues. J gave up 0 bases and V 6 bases, and 18 bases lay outside the gene matches. CDR3 coding DNA: TGTGCCAGCAGCGTATACCTTAAATCGGGACAGGGACACTCTGGGGCCAACGTCCTGACTTTC. Its translation: CASSVYLKSGQGHSGANVLTF.

This chain links TRBV11-2 with TRBJ1-1, with a tentative D call TRBD1 (5 bases). Germline assignment: CDR1 SGHAT and CDR2 FQNNGV. The germline V and J ends were trimmed by 4 bases and 1 base, with 10 bases remaining between them. The CDR3 length is 14 residues. Here the CDR3 reads CASSSGLANTEAFF. The CDR3 bases are TGTGCCAGCAGCTCGGGACTGGCGAACACTGAAGCTTTCTTT.

This clone was observed a handful of times. The V and J genes are TRBV19 and TRBJ1-5; tentatively, D is TRBD1 (5 bases). The CDR3 is 15 amino acids. In germline, CDR1 is LNHDA, CDR2 SQIVND (reference sequence). Between the trimmed V and J ends, which lost 2 bases and 1 base, there was a span of 9 bases. The CDR3 sequence: CASSIPGLSNQPQHF. For the CDR3, the DNA is TGTGCCAGTAGTATACCAGGGTTGAGCAATCAGCCCCAGCATTTT.

The chain uses TRBV19 and TRBJ1-1; D unclear. V was clipped by 7 bases and J by 11 bases, with 14 bases between them. This CDR3 contains 11 residues. The V gene's germline CDR1 is LNHDA and CDR2 SQIVND (reference sequence). Here the CDR3 reads CASTVFSEAFF. The CDR3 coding sequence is TGTGCCAGTACCGTATTCTCCGAGGCTTTCTTT.

The CDR3 here is CSGRYFDPRGYNEQFF. CDR3 in DNA: TGCAGCGGACGCTATTTCGACCCCAGGGGCTACAATGAGCAGTTCTTC. This sequence joins TRBV29-1 and TRBJ2-1, with TRBD1 as a possible D gene (6 bases). CDR1 and CDR2 from the germline V gene are SQVTM and ANQGSEA. Trimming took 7 bases from V and 3 from J, leaving 22 bases between them. CDR3 length: 16 amino acids.

The chain's CDR3 is CASSTGGMNTEAFF. The CDR3 nucleotides read TGTGCCAGCAGTACGGGGGGAATGAACACTGAAGCTTTCTTT. The chain carries TRBV6-5 and TRBJ1-1, with D possibly TRBD1 on 5 matching bases. V was cut by 5 bases and J by 0 bases, with 10 bases left in between. Germline-derived CDR1 and CDR2 are MNHEY and SVGAGI. The CDR3 loop spans 14 amino acids.

CDR3: CATSRVTGWSGNTIYF. The CDR3 region has the DNA TGTGCCACCAGCAGAGTAACAGGGTGGTCTGGAAACACCATATATTTT. The chain joins TRBV15 to TRBJ1-3; D might be TRBD1 (6 bases). The CDR3 has 16 amino acids. V lost 1 base and J 1 base, leaving 11 bases between the germline ends. From germline, CDR1 is LNHNV and CDR2 YYDKDF (reference sequence).

The rearrangement joins TRBV9 to TRBJ2-5; 9 nucleotides align to TRBD1. J was trimmed by 2 bases and V by 0 bases; bases with no gene match: 2. Germline V gives CDR1 SGDLS, CDR2 YYNGEE. CDR3 length equals 15 residues. The CDR3 nucleotides read TGTGCCAGCAGCGTAGGTGGGACAGGGCAAGAGACCCAGTACTTC. Amino acid sequence: CASSVGGTGQETQYF.

CDR3 nucleotides: TGTGCCAGCAGCGTAGACGGGAGAACCTACAATGAGCAGTTCTTC. This translates into CASSVDGRTYNEQFF. This chain uses TRBV9 with TRBJ2-1; a weak D match, TRBD2 (6 bases). Germline V CDR1 and CDR2: SGDLS, YYNGEE. This CDR3 has 15 residues. Trimming took 0 bases from V and 2 from J, leaving 9 bases between them.

This clone came up a few times. The chain has TRBV7-6 and TRBJ1-5, with a possible D match to TRBD1 (5 bases). Per germline, CDR1 SGHVS and CDR2 FNYEAQ. The CDR3 has 13 amino acids. V was shortened by 4 bases and J by 3 bases, with 7 bases between the two germline ends. The CDR3 nucleotides are TGTGCCAGCAGCTGGGACTCCAATCAGCCCCAGCATTTT. As protein: CASSWDSNQPQHF.

The chain uses TRBV7-9 and TRBJ1-1; no definite D call. Per the germline V gene, CDR1 is SEHNR and CDR2 is FQNEAQ (reference sequence). The ends were cut back, 2 bases at V and 5 bases at J, with 9 bases in the middle. The CDR3 covers 13 residues. CDR3 DNA: TGTGCCAGCAGCTTATACCCGGGGACTGAAGCTTTCTTT. Translating gives CASSLYPGTEAFF.

The CDR3: CASSAPHGSGLNTEAFF. The DNA of the CDR3 is TGTGCCAGCAGCGCGCCTCACGGAAGTGGGCTAAACACTGAAGCTTTCTTT. This rearrangement joins TRBV9 to TRBJ1-1; D unclear. In germline, CDR1 is SGDLS, CDR2 YYNGEE. V lost 3 bases and J lost 2, with 20 bases in between. The CDR3 spans 17 residues.

The chain joins TRBV2 to TRBJ2-3; the match to TRBD2 covers 9 bases. Trimming cost V 3 bases and J 6 bases; bases outside gene matches: 7. Germline values: CDR1 SNHLY, CDR2 FYNNEI. This CDR3 is 15 amino acids long. For the CDR3, the DNA is TGTGCCAGCAGTGACCCGACTAGCGGACGGGATACGCAGTATTTT. Translation gives CASSDPTSGRDTQYF.

The V call is TRBV2, the J call TRBJ2-7; 7 bases match TRBD1. Germline lookup yields CDR1 SNHLY and CDR2 FYNNEI. This CDR3 is built from 13 residues. V lost 3 bases and J lost 7; bases outside the gene matches: 6. In nucleotides, the CDR3 is TGTGCCAGCAGTGATGGGACAGTGACGGAGCAGTACGTC. Translating gives CASSDGTVTEQYV.

J is TRBJ1-1 and V is TRBV7-6; D is possibly TRBD1 (6 bases). Germline CDR1 reads SGHVS; CDR2 reads FNYEAQ. CDR3 length equals 14 residues. Trimming pared 1 base from V and 4 bases from J, leaving 10 bases between. The CDR3 is CASSLGDMATEAFF. The DNA of the CDR3 is TGTGCCAGCAGCTTAGGGGACATGGCCACTGAAGCTTTCTTT.

Concerning this clone: Since the CDR3 does not end with the conserved phenylalanine or tryptophan, this likely comes from a read error. The chain carries TRBV7-8 and TRBJ2-3; D is unclear. Germline CDR1 reads SGHVS; CDR2 reads FQNEAQ. The V and J ends lost 3 bases and 1 base respectively, with 11 bases between them. CDR3 length: 15 residues. CDR3 protein: CASSLILRGTDTQYL. CDR3 nucleotide sequence: TGTGCCAGCAGCTTGATCCTAAGGGGCACAGATACGCAGTATCTT.